This T cell receptor (beta chain) was recorded in a study of stem cell transplantation in POMP-related autoinflammatory disease. Looking at the study overall: Before transplant, CD4+ T cells skewed naive and CD8+ proportions were low. Neutrophil and platelet engraftment from the graft donor was 100% through one year after transplant.

Findings of the study overall: Patients with PRAID showed a restricted number of unique TRB V-J gene pairings. Across all analyzed T-cell subsets, patients with PRAID tended toward reduced diversity and increased clonality.

The assay was immunoSEQ multiplex PCR, and TCRdb's table has in-frame clones only and misses some. In the table there are some 68,000 clones, approximately 91% of which are singletons. With regard to this clone: Its antigen is as yet unknown.

Germline V gives CDR1 GTSNPN, CDR2 SVGIG (reference sequence). The CDR3 extends over 14 amino acids. Trimming took 0 bases from V and 2 from J, leaving 11 bases between them. This clonotype was obtained from a human patient with POMP-related autoinflammation and immune dysregulation (PRAID). Some T cells may arise from the graft donor. Sequencing used CD4+ T cells from PBMCs, obtained after stem cell transplantation. The V call is TRBV30, the J call TRBJ2-7, with D tentatively TRBD2 (5 bases). The CDR3 coding sequence is TGTGCCTGGAGTGTAGGCGGGCCAACCTACGAGCAGTACTTC. The encoded protein is CAWSVGGPTYEQYF.